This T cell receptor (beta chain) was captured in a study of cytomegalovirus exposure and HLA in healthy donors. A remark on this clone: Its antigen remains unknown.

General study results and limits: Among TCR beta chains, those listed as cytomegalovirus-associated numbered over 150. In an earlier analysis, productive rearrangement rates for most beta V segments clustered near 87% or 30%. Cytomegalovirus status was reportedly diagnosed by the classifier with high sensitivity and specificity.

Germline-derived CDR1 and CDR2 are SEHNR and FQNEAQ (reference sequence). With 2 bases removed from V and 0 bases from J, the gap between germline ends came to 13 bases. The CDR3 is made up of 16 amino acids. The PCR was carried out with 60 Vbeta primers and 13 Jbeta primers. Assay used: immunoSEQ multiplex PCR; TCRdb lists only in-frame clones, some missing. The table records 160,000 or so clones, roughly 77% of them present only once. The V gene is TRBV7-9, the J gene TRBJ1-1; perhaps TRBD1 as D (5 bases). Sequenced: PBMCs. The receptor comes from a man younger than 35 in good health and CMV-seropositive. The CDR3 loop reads CASSLPKDKMNTEAFF. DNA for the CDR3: TGTGCCAGCAGCTTACCCAAGGACAAAATGAACACTGAAGCTTTCTTT.